Reported below is one T cell receptor (beta chain). Its target is not known. The sample is drawn from a study of radiotherapy plus CTLA-4 blockade in lung cancer. Study in general: Around 18% of enrolled patients responded objectively, and roughly 30% had disease control. Study observations and caveats: Early blood T cell clone dynamics, with interferon-beta, were reported to best predict response. Blood-borne expansion of tumor-derived TCR clones followed radiotherapy plus ipilimumab.

Measured with immunoSEQ multiplex PCR; TCRdb has only the in-frame clones, and not every one. Here the sample spans about 15,000 clones, approximately 70% being singletons. The input for sequencing was peripheral blood, taken from a patient treated with radiotherapy plus ipilimumab. This clonotype originated in a human donor with non-small cell lung cancer whose response to radiotherapy plus ipilimumab could not be evaluated.

The CDR3 bases are TGTGCCAGCAGCTTACTAGGACTTAGCACAGATACGCAGTATTTT. This codes for CASSLLGLSTDTQYF. The chain employs TRBV11-2 and TRBJ2-3, with a weak D call TRBD2 (5 bases). Germline V gene data show CDR1 as SGHAT and CDR2 as FQNNGV. V was pared by 2 bases and J by 0 bases, with 9 bases between. This CDR3 region has 15 residues.